This is a list of T cell receptor beta chains from one sample in a study of Graves' ophthalmopathy and Graves' hyperthyroidism. Each CDR3 protein is one row after TCRdb ran MiXCR on the multiplex PCR reads. The table has 650,000 to 900,000 distinct CDR3 sequences, 40% seen once; the top ten hold approximately 46%. Sequenced input: peripheral blood. The receptor source for this set is an adult man with Graves' ophthalmopathy. CDR3s include the opening cysteine and the closing phenylalanine or tryptophan. A D gene is named only where the DNA matches it firmly. The size entry is marked missing in some rows and otherwise reads once, few, many or a size class.

V	D	size	length	J	CDR3	DNA
TRBV4-1	.	few	14	TRBJ1-2	CASSQFRAPEGYTF	TGCGCCAGCAGCCAATTCCGGGCCCCTGAAGGCTACACCTTC
TRBV11-2	.	.	14	TRBJ1-6	CASSHDRANSPLHF	TGTGCCAGCAGCCACGATAGGGCTAATTCACCCCTCCACTTT
TRBV25-1	TRBD2	few	15	TRBJ2-2	CASSARGLASGELFF	TGTGCCAGCAGTGCTAGGGGACTAGCGTCCGGGGAGCTGTTTTTT
TRBV7-9	.	.	12	TRBJ1-1	CASSYVGTKAFF	TGTGCCAGCAGTTACGTGGGCACTAAAGCTTTCTTT
TRBV14	.	many	13	TRBJ1-1	CASSQDWNTEAFF	TGTGCCAGCAGCCAAGATTGGAACACTGAAGCTTTCTTT
TRBV9	.	once	13	TRBJ1-3	CASSPAGANTIYF	TGTGCCAGCAGCCCCGCCGGGGCAAACACCATATATTTT
TRBV5-5	.	.	13	TRBJ2-3	CASSNHGTDTQYF	TGTGCCAGCAGCAATCATGGAACAGATACGCAGTATTTT
TRBV28	.	.	13	TRBJ2-7	CASSLASGREQYF	TGTGCCAGCAGTTTAGCGTCAGGGAGGGAGCAGTACTTC
TRBV7-9	.	.	13	TRBJ2-7	CASSQGPLFEQYF	TGTGCCAGCAGCCAGGGACCCCTCTTTGAGCAGTACTTC
TRBV29-1	.	.	15	TRBJ2-7	CSVEGGREKGYERYF	TGCAGCGTTGAAGGCGGCAGGGAGAAGGGATACGAGCGGTACTTC
TRBV6-6	.	.	14	TRBJ1-4	CASSHEGGDEKLFF	TGTGCCAGCAGCCACGAAGGGGGAGACGAAAAACTGTTTTTT
TRBV10-3	.	.	12	TRBJ1-2	CAISRGHNGYTF	TGTGCCATCAGCCGGGGGCATAATGGCTACACCTTC
TRBV29-1	.	.	13	TRBJ1-1	CSGNAGAGTEAFF	TGCAGCGGCAACGCGGGGGCAGGGACTGAAGCTTTCTTT
TRBV29-1	.	.	11	TRBJ1-3	CSVLGGYTIYF	TGCAGCGTCTTAGGGGGTTACACCATATATTTT
TRBV9	TRBD1	few	13	TRBJ2-7	CASSGTGGGEQYF	TGTGCCAGCAGCGGGACAGGGGGCGGCGAGCAGTACTTC
TRBV29-1	.	.	11	TRBJ1-1	CSLGANTEAFF	TGCAGCTTAGGAGCGAACACTGAAGCTTTCTTT
TRBV7-9	TRBD1	.	15	TRBJ1-1	CASSSTRQGNTEAFF	TGTGCCAGCAGCTCCACTCGACAGGGGAACACTGAAGCTTTCTTT
TRBV12-3/TRBV12-4	TRBD1	many	14	TRBJ1-2	CASSLGQGNPGYTF	TGTGCCAGCAGTTTGGGACAGGGGAATCCTGGCTACACCTTC
TRBV11-2	TRBD2	.	18	TRBJ2-5	CASSPRGTSGTYQETQYF	TGTGCCAGCAGCCCCCGGGGGACTAGCGGGACCTACCAAGAGACCCAGTACTTC
TRBV7-9	.	.	16	TRBJ1-1	CASSSRPGTGNTEAFF	TGTGCCAGCAGCTCCCGGCCCGGGACGGGGAACACTGAAGCTTTCTTT
TRBV20-1	TRBD2	.	19	TRBJ2-5	CSARKIPSSGGLFSETQYF	TGCAGTGCTAGAAAAATCCCCTCGTCGGGAGGGCTTTTCTCAGAGACCCAGTACTTC
TRBV25-1	.	few	15	TRBJ1-6	CASSILTGAKSPLHF	TGTGCCAGCAGTATCCTTACGGGGGCAAAATCACCCCTCCACTTT
TRBV20-1	.	.	14	TRBJ1-4	CSASQGGFNEKLFF	TGCAGTGCTAGTCAGGGTGGGTTTAATGAAAAACTGTTTTTT